These T cell receptor beta chains were read from a single sample in a study of blood T cells in healthy people across ages. From the 5' RACE reads, TCRdb called clonotypes with MiXCR, one entry per CDR3 protein. Among nearly 1 million distinct CDR3 sequences listed, about 51% were seen once. Sequenced input: blood. These receptors were taken from a woman aged 60-75 years in good health. Each CDR3 is given without its conserved first and last residue.

J gene: TRBJ2-1; V gene: TRBV18; CDR3 length: 11; CDR3 protein: ASAPIDYNEQF
J gene: TRBJ2-1; V gene: TRBV4-2; CDR3 length: 14; CDR3 protein: ASSQPGRDSYNEQF
J gene: TRBJ2-5; V gene: TRBV5-1; CDR3 length: 12; CDR3 protein: ASSLAAGQETQY
J gene: TRBJ1-6; V gene: TRBV6-6; CDR3 length: 13; CDR3 protein: ASTTGTTLNSPLH
J gene: TRBJ2-4; V gene: TRBV4-2; CDR3 length: 15; CDR3 protein: ASSLGVGEGTKNIQY
J gene: TRBJ2-3; V gene: TRBV4-1; CDR3 length: 13; CDR3 protein: ASGLLASGTDTQY
J gene: TRBJ2-3; V gene: TRBV10-3; CDR3 length: 13; CDR3 protein: AISERGQGTDTQY
J gene: TRBJ1-2; V gene: TRBV28; CDR3 length: 12; CDR3 protein: ASTRDRGNYGYT
J gene: TRBJ2-7; V gene: TRBV6-1; CDR3 length: 15; CDR3 protein: ASRASFTAVEAYEQY
J gene: TRBJ2-3; V gene: TRBV15; CDR3 length: 13; CDR3 protein: ATRRLAGRTDTQY
J gene: TRBJ1-6; V gene: TRBV14; CDR3 length: 12; CDR3 protein: ASSQGWVPSPLH
J gene: TRBJ2-5; V gene: TRBV5-6; CDR3 length: 11; CDR3 protein: AGSFVGVGTQY
J gene: TRBJ2-7; V gene: TRBV7-2; CDR3 length: 15; CDR3 protein: ASSPGLAALGFYEQY
J gene: TRBJ2-3; V gene: TRBV28; CDR3 length: 15; CDR3 protein: ASSPDTLAGRGDTQY
J gene: TRBJ1-1; V gene: TRBV7-3; CDR3 length: 11; CDR3 protein: ASSSTTEIEAF
J gene: TRBJ2-7; V gene: TRBV12-3/TRBV12-4; CDR3 length: 11; CDR3 protein: ASGPTGGVVQY
J gene: TRBJ2-3; V gene: TRBV4-1; CDR3 length: 10; CDR3 protein: ASSQGVDTQY
J gene: TRBJ2-4; V gene: TRBV28; CDR3 length: 12; CDR3 protein: ASSLYGSVNIQY
J gene: .; V gene: TRBV29-1; CDR3 length: 10; CDR3 protein: RPRDSLNEQY
J gene: TRBJ1-1; V gene: TRBV6-5; CDR3 length: 12; CDR3 protein: ASSGGGSGTEAF
J gene: TRBJ2-2; V gene: TRBV5-4; CDR3 length: 12; CDR3 protein: ASSTTRGAGELF
J gene: .; V gene: TRBV2; CDR3 length: 11; CDR3 protein: ASSVRTSHEQY
J gene: TRBJ2-7; V gene: TRBV29-1; CDR3 length: 13; CDR3 protein: SVDTGKRSYNEQY
J gene: TRBJ2-3; V gene: TRBV27; CDR3 length: 16; CDR3 protein: ASSPWGRLAPGADTQY
J gene: TRBJ2-2; V gene: TRBV4-2; CDR3 length: 12; CDR3 protein: ASSHRVGTGELF
J gene: TRBJ2-3; V gene: TRBV10-3; CDR3 length: 12; CDR3 protein: ATSGGTPPDTQY